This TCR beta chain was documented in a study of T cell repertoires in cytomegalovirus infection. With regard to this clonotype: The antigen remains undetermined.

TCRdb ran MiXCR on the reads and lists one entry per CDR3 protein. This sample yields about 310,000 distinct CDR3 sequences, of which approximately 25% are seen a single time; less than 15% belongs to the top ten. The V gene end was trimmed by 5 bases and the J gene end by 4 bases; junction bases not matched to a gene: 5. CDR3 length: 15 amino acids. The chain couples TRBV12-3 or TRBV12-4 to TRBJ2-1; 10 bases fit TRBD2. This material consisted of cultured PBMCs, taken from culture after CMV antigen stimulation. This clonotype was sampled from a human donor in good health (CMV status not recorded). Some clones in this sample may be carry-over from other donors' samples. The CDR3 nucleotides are TGTGCCAGCAGTCGGAGCGGGAGGGCGTACAATGAGCAGTTCTTC. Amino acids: CASSRSGRAYNEQFF.